This TCR beta chain was sequenced during a study of T cells after yellow fever vaccination. Using its own MiXCR run on the 5' RACE reads, TCRdb lists one record per CDR3 protein. The sample yields 510,000 or so distinct CDR3 sequences, about 19% seen once. In germline, CDR1 is MDHEN, CDR2 SYDVKM. The CDR3 covers 16 residues. The V gene lost 6 bases and the J gene lost 1 base, with 15 bases spanning the gap. In the case of this clonotype: Its antigen is unknown.

Whole-study results and caveats: Reappearing after the booster were most of the clones from primary vaccination (about 96% CD4, around 88% CD8).

Sequencing was performed on PBMCs, taken 15 days after the yellow fever booster vaccination. The source is a man younger than 40 who received the YFV17D yellow fever vaccine. The chain is built from TRBV28 and TRBJ2-2; no clear D. Here the CDR3 reads CASRIHGVRNTGELFF. The CDR3 DNA follows: TGTGCCAGCAGAATACATGGCGTTAGGAACACCGGGGAGCTGTTTTTT. The variable domain in full, with the rest retrieved from reference TRBV28 and TRBJ2-2, is DVKVTQSSRYLVKRTGEKVFLECVQDMDHENMFWYRQDPGLGLRLIYFSYDVKMKEKGDIPEGYSVSREKKERFSLILESASTNQTSMYLCASRIHGVRNTGELFFGEGSRLTVL.